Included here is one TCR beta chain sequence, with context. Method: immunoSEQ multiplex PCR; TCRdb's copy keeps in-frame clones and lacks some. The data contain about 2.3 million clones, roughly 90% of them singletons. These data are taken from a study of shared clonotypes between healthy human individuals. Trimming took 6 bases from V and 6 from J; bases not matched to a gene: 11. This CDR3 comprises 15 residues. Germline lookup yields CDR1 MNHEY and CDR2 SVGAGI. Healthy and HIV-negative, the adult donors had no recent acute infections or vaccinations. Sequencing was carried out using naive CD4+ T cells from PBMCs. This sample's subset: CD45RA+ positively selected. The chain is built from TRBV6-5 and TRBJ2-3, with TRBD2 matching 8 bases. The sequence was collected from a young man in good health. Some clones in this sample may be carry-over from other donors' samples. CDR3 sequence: CASRSVAGRPDTQYF. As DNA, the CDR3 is TGTGCCAGCAGGTCCGTAGCGGGACGGCCCGATACGCAGTATTTT.